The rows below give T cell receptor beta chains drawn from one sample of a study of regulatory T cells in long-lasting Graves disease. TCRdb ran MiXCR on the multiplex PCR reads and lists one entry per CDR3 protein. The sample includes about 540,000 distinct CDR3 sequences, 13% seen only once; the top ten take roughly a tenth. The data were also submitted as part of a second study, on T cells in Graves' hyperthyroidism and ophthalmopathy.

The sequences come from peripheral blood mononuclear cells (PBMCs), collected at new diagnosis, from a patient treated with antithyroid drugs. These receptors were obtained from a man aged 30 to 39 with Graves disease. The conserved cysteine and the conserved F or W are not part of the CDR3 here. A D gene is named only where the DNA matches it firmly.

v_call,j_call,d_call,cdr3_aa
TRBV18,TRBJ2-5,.,ASSPLEQLGTQY
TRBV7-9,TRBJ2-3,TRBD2,ASSAGLAGGGDTQY
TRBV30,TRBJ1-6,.,AWKDQNSPLH
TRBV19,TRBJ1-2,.,ASISANYGYT
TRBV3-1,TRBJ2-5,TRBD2,ASSHPGGETQY
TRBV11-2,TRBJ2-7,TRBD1,ASRRTGAPVYEQY
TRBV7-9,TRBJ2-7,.,ASSSIAERYEQY
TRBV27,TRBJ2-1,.,ASSSIPFPYNEQF
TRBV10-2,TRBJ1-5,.,ASSESNRRNQPQH
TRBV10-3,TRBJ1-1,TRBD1,AISDPGQGDTEAF
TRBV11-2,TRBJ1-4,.,ASSLAGGEKLF
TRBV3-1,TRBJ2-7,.,ASSPLHLDSYEQY
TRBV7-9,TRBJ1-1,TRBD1,ASSLGRTGRTF
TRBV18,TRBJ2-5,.,ASSPGRDQETQY
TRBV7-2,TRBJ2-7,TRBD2,ASSVTVLAGGRQGDEQY
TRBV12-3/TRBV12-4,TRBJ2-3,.,ASDRGGGGHVTDTQY
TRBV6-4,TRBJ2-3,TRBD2,ASSVTSGTSDTQY
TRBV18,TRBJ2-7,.,ASSPSHTYEQY
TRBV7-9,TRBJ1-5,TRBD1,ASSLGGQGLYSNQPQH
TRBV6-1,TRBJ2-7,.,ASKSGSYEQY
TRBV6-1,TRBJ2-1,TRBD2,ASVAGSYNEQF
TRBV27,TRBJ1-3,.,ASSPQGLSGNTIY
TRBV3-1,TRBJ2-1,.,ASSQVTGARHEQF
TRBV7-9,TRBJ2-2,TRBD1,ASSFTGVTGELF
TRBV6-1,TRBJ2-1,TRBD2,ASSDGTSGSGVYNEQF
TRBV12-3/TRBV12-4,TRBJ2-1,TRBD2,ASSLKGGSASNEQF
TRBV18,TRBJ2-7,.,ASSPVGYEQY
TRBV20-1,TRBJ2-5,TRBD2,SARPGLAETQY
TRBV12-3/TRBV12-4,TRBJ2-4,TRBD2,ASSGAFLAGVRNIQY
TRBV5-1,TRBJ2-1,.,ASSLGTSISEQF
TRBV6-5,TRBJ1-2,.,ASSYSVSPAGHT
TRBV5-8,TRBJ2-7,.,ASSFVRQKGPYEQY
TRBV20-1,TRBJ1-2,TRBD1,SARVEATGSGYT
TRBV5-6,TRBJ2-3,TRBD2,ASTLGGIDTQY
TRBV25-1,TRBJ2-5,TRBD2,ASSEWGGGSETQY
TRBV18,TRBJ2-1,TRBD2,ASSPGGTREIYEQF
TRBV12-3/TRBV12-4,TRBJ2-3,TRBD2,ASRRGYTQY
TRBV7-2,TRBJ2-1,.,ASRSRFGAVQF
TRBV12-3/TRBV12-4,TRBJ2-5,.,ASSFQGETQY
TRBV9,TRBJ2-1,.,ASSLQYHEQF
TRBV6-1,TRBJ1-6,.,ASQMNRLNSPLH
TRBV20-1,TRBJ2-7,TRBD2,SARWGSGTTYEQY
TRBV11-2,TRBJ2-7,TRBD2,ASSTPRTSGSGEQY
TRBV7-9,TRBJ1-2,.,ASSLGGREKYGYT
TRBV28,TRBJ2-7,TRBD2,ASSFQGGSLGEQY
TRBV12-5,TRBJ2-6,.,ASGLPRPSGANVLT
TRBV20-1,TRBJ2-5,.,SASRTAQETQY
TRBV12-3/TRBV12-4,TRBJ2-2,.,ASSTRTETGELF
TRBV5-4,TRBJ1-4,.,ASRTGTDKKLF
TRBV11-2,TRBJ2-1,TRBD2,ASSWSGLADYNEQF
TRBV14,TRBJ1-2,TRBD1,ASSQGAHTGGPYGYT
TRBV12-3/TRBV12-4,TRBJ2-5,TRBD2,ASSLGGGGETQY
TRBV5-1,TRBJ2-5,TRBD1,ASGYRGGETQY
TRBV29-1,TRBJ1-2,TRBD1,SARTGGAIGYT